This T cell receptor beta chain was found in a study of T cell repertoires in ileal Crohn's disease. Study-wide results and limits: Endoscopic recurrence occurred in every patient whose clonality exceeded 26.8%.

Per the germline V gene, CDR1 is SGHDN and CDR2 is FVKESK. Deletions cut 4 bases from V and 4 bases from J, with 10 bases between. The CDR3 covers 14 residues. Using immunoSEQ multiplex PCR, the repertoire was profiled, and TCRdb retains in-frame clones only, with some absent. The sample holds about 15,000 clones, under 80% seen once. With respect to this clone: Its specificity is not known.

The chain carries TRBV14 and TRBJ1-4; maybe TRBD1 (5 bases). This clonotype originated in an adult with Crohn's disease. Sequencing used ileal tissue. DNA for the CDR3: TGTGCCAGCAGCCCCCGACAGTATAATGAAAAACTGTTTTTT. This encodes CASSPRQYNEKLFF.